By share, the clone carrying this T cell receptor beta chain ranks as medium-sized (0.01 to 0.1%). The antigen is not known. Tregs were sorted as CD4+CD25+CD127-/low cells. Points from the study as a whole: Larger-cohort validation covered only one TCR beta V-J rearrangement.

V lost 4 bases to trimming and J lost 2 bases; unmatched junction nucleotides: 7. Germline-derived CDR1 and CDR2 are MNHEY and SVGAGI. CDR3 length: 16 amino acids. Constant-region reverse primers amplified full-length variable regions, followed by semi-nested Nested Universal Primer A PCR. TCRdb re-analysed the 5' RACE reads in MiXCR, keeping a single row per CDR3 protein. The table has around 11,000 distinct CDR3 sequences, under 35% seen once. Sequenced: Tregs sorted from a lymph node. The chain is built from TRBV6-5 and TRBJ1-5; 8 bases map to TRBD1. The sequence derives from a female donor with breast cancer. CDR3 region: CASSLTGGGGNQPQHF. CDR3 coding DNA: TGTGCCAGCAGTTTAACAGGGGGAGGCGGCAATCAGCCCCAGCATTTT.